The T cell receptor beta chain under discussion was sequenced for a study of shared clonotypes between healthy human individuals (dated by TCRdb to the early 2020s). About the investigation overall: The cohort comprised a couple of women and a few men aged 18 to 49 years. Libraries were prepared and TCR repertoires were sequenced by different laboratories using diverse techniques, in order to increase sequencing depth and limit assay-specific biases. Each donor's leukapheresis produced roughly between roughly 0.85 and 10 billion PBMCs. For each donor, three plates each were used for CD4 naive and CD4 memory, two plates were used for CD8 naive, and one plate was used for CD8 memory. Blood TCR repertoires of about five healthy adults were deeply sequenced to estimate repertoire size and the extent of clonotype sharing between individuals. The paper as a whole reports these results and caveats: Naive subsets generally had larger estimated clonotype richness than memory subsets did. Even with the large sequencing depth, rarefaction of the sorted-subset datasets indicated that sequencing was incomplete. Sampling was restricted to blood, and TCR repertoires in tissues likely differ from the TCR repertoires found in blood. Clonotypes shared by all four sorted-subset donors showed higher generation probabilities than non-shared clonotypes. Pairwise subsampling indicated that sequencing depth was expected to affect the degree of clonotype sharing among donors. The genetic and exposure-history diversity represented was limited by the small number of donors. About 4.5% of naive CD4, roughly 3.6% of naive CD8, about 2.1% of memory CD4, and approximately 0.39% of memory CD8 clonotypes were shared across several donors.

The donors were healthy, HIV-negative adults with no recently reported acute infections or vaccinations. Every donor was a Caucasian adult residing in Nashville, Tennessee, USA. Magnetic negative selection was used to enrich CD4+ T cells, after which naive cells were positively selected on CD45RA and the negative fraction became the memory subset. After blood collection by leukapheresis, PBMCs were isolated using Ficoll-Histopaque density gradient centrifugation and then cryopreserved in the vapor phase of liquid nitrogen. Purity and quantity of every magnetically sorted T cell population were checked by analytical flow cytometry. Genomic DNA was isolated from each sorted fraction and quantified by UV absorbance on a Nanodrop 2000c. A word on this clone: This receptor's antigen is unknown. Within one base of it there is no much larger clone, and no base qualities were kept.

Using the deep immunoSEQ assay, TCR CDR3 regions were amplified from genomic DNA by multiplex PCR. For each cell subset, the extracted genomic DNA was distributed evenly across all wells of several immunoSEQ 96-well plates, and each plate served as one replicate. For sorted subsets, about 0.2 ug genomic DNA, equal to tens of thousands of T cell genomes, was loaded into each replicate PCR. Purified libraries were quantified with a Qubit 3.0 fluorometer, sized on a Bioanalyzer 2100, and re-quantified with the KAPA Library Quantification kit. Every immunoSEQ 96-well plate was sequenced on a separate single-read 150-cycle Illumina NextSeq 550 flow cell. The paper's data handling went like this. Because the immunoSEQ output included only junctional sequences and no quality scores, the filtering could not be the same as the filtering used for full-length reads. To assign V/J genes and CDR3, sequences were annotated using PyIR, a Python wrapper for IgBLAST v1.9, with IMGT germline references. Reads with weak V/J assignments (E-value above 1e-6), missing CDR3, stop codons, out-of-frame junctions, or ambiguous translated residues were removed. V3J clonotypes were defined by identical inferred V gene, J gene, and CDR3 amino acid sequence. Percentage overlap between repertoires was calculated by dividing the number of shared unique clonotypes by the size of the smaller repertoire. RTK rarefaction, the Chao1 estimator, and Recon v2.1 estimates of unobserved clonotypes were used to assess repertoire richness. Generation probabilities for all TCRbeta clonotypes obtained by the gDNA method from a few donors were computed using OLGA. The source is immuneACCESS, and TCRdb retained only in-frame sequences with V and J called. Part of the clones is not carried over; for the studies checked, unresolved V genes explain less than half of this, and the remainder is unexplained. V and J calls and clone size come straight from that table; D and trimming were deduced from the DNA. Counted in this sample were fewer than 3 million clones; 85% to 95% of them appeared once. About 0.36% of the sample rests with the top ten.

Trimming takes 7 bases off V and 1 base off J; junction bases not matched to a gene: 4. The germline V gene gives CDR1 as SGHVS and CDR2 as FQNEAQ. Inclusive of the bounding cysteine and phenylalanine, the CDR3 is 14 residues long. The entry retains the CDR3 DNA only, 42 bases that are in frame from base 1. Material for sequencing was naive CD4+ T cells from PBMCs. Interpreted using the paper, the cell subset or site label stands for: CD45RA+ positively selected. This receptor was taken from a man aged 18 to 35 in good health. Some clones in this sample may be carry-over from other donors' samples. Recombination joined TRBV7-8 with TRBJ2-1; 7 middle bases align to TRBD2. In nucleotides, the sequence is TGTGCCAGCAACCTCGGGGGGTCCTACAATGAGCAGTTCTTC. It encodes CASNLGGSYNEQFF.